The T cell receptor beta chain described here comes from a study of control samples from healthy donors and cancer patients. Trimming cost V 6 bases and J 2 bases, with 16 bases left between them. CDR3 length equals 14 residues. CDR1 and CDR2 (germline): SQVTM, ANQGSEA. Repertoires were generated with immunoSEQ multiplex PCR, while TCRdb's copy carries only in-frame clones and drops some. Of about 130,000 clones detected, approximately 94% appear once; the ten largest clones hold around 1.6%. This sequence joins TRBV29-1 and TRBJ1-2; TRBD1 might be the D (6 bases). Source material: PBMCs. The receptor comes from a man aged 45-60 years with head and neck cancer. This chain's CDR3 is CSVVNRASNYGYTF. The CDR3 DNA sequence: TGCAGCGTAGTAAACAGGGCATCGAACTATGGCTACACCTTC.